These 26 T cell receptor beta chains were sequenced from one sample in a study of T cell responses to AZD1222 COVID-19 vaccine. Clones were sequenced by immunoSEQ multiplex PCR, and TCRdb holds only the in-frame ones, with some missing. The repertoire consists of tens of thousands of clones, with approximately 88% occurring once and the leading ten covering roughly 5.8%. This material consisted of peripheral blood, taken on day 0 of AZD1222 vaccination. Every receptor here comes from an adult in good health.

This clone was picked up a small number of times. The V gene is TRBV5-1, the J gene TRBJ1-1; D is unresolved. CDR3 size: 15 residues. Germline V gives CDR1 SGHRS, CDR2 YFSETQ. The V and J ends lost 0 bases and 2 bases respectively, with 11 bases between them. CDR3 DNA sequence: TGCGCCAGCAGCTTGGATCCCGAACCTAACACTGAAGCTTTCTTT. This translates into CASSLDPEPNTEAFF.

The rearrangement links TRBV6-5 to TRBJ1-5; 8 nucleotides align to TRBD1. This CDR3 has 12 residues. The V segment lost 10 bases and the J segment 6 bases; nucleotides outside the gene matches: 5. Per the germline V gene, CDR1 is MNHEY and CDR2 is SVGAGI. CDR3 coding DNA: TGTGCCACCCGGACAGGGAGTCAGCCCCAGCATTTT. It specifies CATRTGSQPQHF.

The chain has TRBV7-2 and TRBJ1-5; TRBD1 matches 7 bases. Germline CDR1 reads SGHTA; CDR2 reads FQGNSA. V was pared by 5 bases and J by 7 bases, with 11 bases of the junction left unmatched. This CDR3 comprises 15 residues. In nucleotides, the CDR3 is TGTGCCAGCAGCCCGACAGGGAAGAAAGGGCAGCCCCAGCATTTT. This codes for CASSPTGKKGQPQHF.

The chain combines TRBV19 with TRBJ1-4; D is undetermined. The CDR3 extends over 14 amino acids. The germline V gene has CDR1 LNHDA and CDR2 SQIVND (reference sequence). Trimming took 5 bases from V and 0 from J, leaving 7 bases between them. CDR3 nucleotide sequence: TGTGCCAGTAGTTTGGCAGCAACTAATGAAAAACTGTTTTTT. Amino acids: CASSLAATNEKLFF. Filled out from reference TRBV19 and TRBJ1-4, the complete variable domain reads DGGITQSPKYLFRKEGQNVTLSCEQNLNHDAMYWYRQDPGQGLRLIYYSQIVNDFQKGDIAEGYSVSREKKESFPLTVTSAQKNPTAFYLCASSLAATNEKLFFGSGTQLSVL.

The V gene is TRBV10-3, the J gene TRBJ2-1, with 7 nucleotides matching TRBD2. Germline values: CDR1 ENHRY, CDR2 SYGVKD. The CDR3 contains 16 residues. The trim removed 5 bases at V and 9 bases at J, leaving 16 bases unmatched. The DNA of the CDR3 is TGTGCCATCAGTAAGATTGAAGGGCGGGAGAGAGGTGAGCAGTTCTTC. It codes for CAISKIEGRERGEQFF.

V and J are TRBV18 and TRBJ1-1; D uncertain. Per germline, CDR1 KGHSH and CDR2 LQKENI. CDR3 length equals 15 residues. V lost 1 base and J lost 4, with 13 bases in between. CDR3 in amino acids: CASSPQAAAGTEAFF. The DNA for the CDR3 is TGTGCCAGCTCACCACAGGCGGCGGCGGGCACTGAAGCTTTCTTT.

The chain uses TRBV29-1 and TRBJ2-1; D perhaps matches TRBD1 (6 bases). Germline values: CDR1 SQVTM, CDR2 ANQGSEA. This CDR3 has 12 residues. Trimming removed 6 bases at V and 7 bases at J, with 13 bases between. This chain's CDR3 is CSVPRGTNEQFF. The CDR3 DNA sequence: TGCAGCGTCCCCAGGGGTACGAATGAGCAGTTCTTC.

J is TRBJ1-4 and V is TRBV28; TRBD1 aligns across 11 bases. Germline CDR1 reads MDHEN; CDR2 reads SYDVKM. This CDR3 region has 17 residues. V lost 2 bases to trimming and J lost 0 bases; unmatched junction nucleotides: 2. The CDR3 here is CASSLRTGGSTNEKLFF. The CDR3 DNA follows: TGTGCCAGCAGTTTAAGGACAGGGGGCTCAACTAATGAAAAACTGTTTTTT.

The chain couples TRBV2 to TRBJ1-4; D unclear. Germline CDR1 and CDR2: SNHLY and FYNNEI. The CDR3 runs 12 residues. Trimming removed 3 bases at V and 7 bases at J, with 6 bases between. CDR3 nucleotides: TGTGCCAGCAGTGATTCTTTTGAAAAACTGTTTTTT. It codes for CASSDSFEKLFF.

This chain links TRBV27 with TRBJ2-6; tentative D call: TRBD1 (6 bases). With 2 bases removed from V and 0 bases from J, the gap between germline ends came to 14 bases. This CDR3 is 18 amino acids long. Germline assignment: CDR1 MNHEY and CDR2 SMNVEV (reference sequence). This CDR3 reads CASSLTGPGVSGANVLTF. The CDR3 DNA follows: TGTGCCAGCAGTTTAACAGGGCCCGGAGTCTCTGGGGCCAACGTCCTGACTTTC.

The CDR3 region is CASSPKQGAGGNTIYF. CDR3 bases: TGTGCCAGCTCACCCAAACAGGGGGCGGGCGGAAACACCATATATTTT. The chain carries TRBV18 and TRBJ1-3; 9 positions agree with TRBD1. Losses at the gene ends were 3 bases for V and 4 bases for J; bases not matched to a gene: 7. Germline CDR1 and CDR2: KGHSH and LQKENI. The CDR3 totals 16 residues.

The rearrangement uses TRBV19 and TRBJ2-3; D is unclear. The CDR3 sequence is 13 residues long. CDR1 and CDR2 from the germline V gene are LNHDA and SQIVND (reference sequence). V was shortened by 6 bases and J by 0 bases, with 7 bases between the two germline ends. The CDR3, as DNA: TGTGCCAGTAGCACGATGAGCACAGATACGCAGTATTTT. As protein: CASSTMSTDTQYF.

The chain couples TRBV3-1 (or the pseudogene TRBV3-2) to TRBJ2-7; 12 bases match TRBD2. Germline V gives CDR1 LGHDT, CDR2 YNNKEL (reference sequence). V was pared by 6 bases and J by 6 bases, with 6 bases of the junction left unmatched. The CDR3 totals 14 residues. The CDR3 loop reads CASSPKLAGGEQYF. The CDR3, as DNA: TGTGCCAGCAGTCCCAAACTAGCGGGAGGCGAGCAGTACTTC.

This clone has a single count. This chain connects TRBV19 to TRBJ1-5; no reliable D call. The CDR3 spans 14 residues. Per germline, CDR1 LNHDA and CDR2 SQIVND (reference sequence). The V end lost 3 bases, the J end lost 4 bases, and 10 bases lay between the germline ends. The CDR3 coding sequence is TGTGCCAGTAGTATCGTCCCTCAGAATCAGCCCCAGCATTTT. Protein sequence: CASSIVPQNQPQHF.

The chain recombines TRBV7-2 with TRBJ2-5, with TRBD1 matching over 8 bases. This CDR3 region has 15 residues. The V gene end was trimmed by 2 bases and the J gene end by 4 bases; junction bases not matched to a gene: 6. Germline loops: CDR1 SGHTA, CDR2 FQGNSA. The CDR3 DNA reads as TGTGCCAGCAGCTTAAAGACAGGGGCGGGAGAGACCCAGTACTTC. It is translated as CASSLKTGAGETQYF.

In its sample, this clone was seen a few times. The chain carries TRBV27 and TRBJ1-5; no reliable D call. The V gene's germline CDR1 is MNHEY and CDR2 SMNVEV (reference sequence). Trimming took off 2 bases at V and 6 bases at J, with 5 bases between the two ends. CDR3 size: 12 residues. CDR3 in amino acids: CASSLLGQPQHF. CDR3 bases: TGTGCCAGCAGTTTACTGGGTCAGCCCCAGCATTTT.

The chain recombines TRBV28 with TRBJ2-5; tentatively, D is TRBD2 (5 bases). There are 11 residues in the CDR3. Germline CDR1 reads MDHEN; CDR2 reads SYDVKM. The CDR3 spells CASGKQETQYF. The CDR3 nucleotides read TGTGCATCGGGGAAGCAAGAGACCCAGTACTTC. The variable domain in full, completed from reference TRBV28 and TRBJ2-5, reads DVKVTQSSRYLVKRTGEKVFLECVQDMDHENMFWYRQDPGLGLRLIYFSYDVKMKEKGDIPEGYSVSREKKERFSLILESASTNQTSMYLCASGKQETQYFGPGTRLLVL.

V is TRBV28 and J is TRBJ1-2, with a tentative D call TRBD1 (6 bases). With 7 bases removed from V and 2 bases from J, the gap between germline ends came to 11 bases. Germline loops: CDR1 MDHEN, CDR2 SYDVKM. The CDR3 is 13 amino acids. The CDR3 DNA follows: TGTGCCAGCATGAAGGGGGTCAACTATGGCTACACCTTC. Its protein product is CASMKGVNYGYTF.

V gene TRBV9 combines with J gene TRBJ1-1; D unresolved. The V and J ends lost 5 bases and 1 base respectively, with 12 bases between them. The CDR3 spans 14 residues. The germline V gene encodes CDR1 SGDLS and CDR2 YYNGEE. The CDR3 is CASRPDLGNTEAFF. The CDR3 coding sequence is TGTGCCAGCAGACCAGATCTGGGGAACACTGAAGCTTTCTTT.

The chain employs TRBV18 and TRBJ1-2; D ambiguous. The V gene's germline CDR1 is KGHSH and CDR2 LQKENI. The CDR3 has 12 amino acids. Trimming removed 6 bases from V and 4 bases from J, with 9 bases in between. The CDR3: CASSSGVYGYTF. CDR3 DNA sequence: TGTGCCAGCTCCTCCGGGGTCTATGGCTACACCTTC.

The rearrangement links TRBV6-5 to TRBJ2-5; tentatively, D is TRBD1 (6 bases). The V gene lost 2 bases and the J gene lost 5 bases, with 12 bases spanning the gap. The germline V gene has CDR1 MNHEY and CDR2 SVGAGI. There are 14 residues in the CDR3. Here the CDR3 reads CASSYKGRGETQYF. In DNA, the CDR3 is TGTGCCAGCAGTTACAAGGGCAGGGGTGAGACCCAGTACTTC.

This clone was counted a few times. V gene TRBV5-1 combines with J gene TRBJ1-1, with a possible D match to TRBD1 (6 bases). This CDR3 contains 14 residues. Germline V lookup: CDR1 SGHRS, CDR2 YFSETQ. The V and J ends lost 4 bases and 0 bases respectively, with 10 bases between them. The CDR3 nucleotides are TGCGCCAGCAGCCTTGGACAGATGAACACTGAAGCTTTCTTT. Residues: CASSLGQMNTEAFF.

The V and J genes are TRBV11-2 and TRBJ1-6; perhaps TRBD1 as D (5 bases). The CDR3 is 16 residues long. V gave up 5 bases and J gave up 7 bases, with 18 bases separating them. From germline, CDR1 is SGHAT and CDR2 FQNNGV. Written as DNA, the CDR3 is TGTGCCAGCAGCGCAGACACGGGTGGGGGAAATTCACCCCTCCACTTT. Encoded protein: CASSADTGGGNSPLHF.

The chain combines TRBV5-6 with TRBJ1-3, with no clear D. The CDR3 has 15 amino acids. The V and J ends lost 3 bases and 0 bases respectively, with 10 bases between them. In germline, CDR1 is SGHDT, CDR2 YYEEEE. CDR3 DNA sequence: TGTGCCAGCAGCTCGACCGCTCGCTCTGGAAACACCATATATTTT. This encodes CASSSTARSGNTIYF.

The chain carries TRBV30 and TRBJ2-3, with unresolved D. The CDR3 is made up of 16 amino acids. Germline V CDR1 and CDR2: GTSNPN, SVGIG (reference sequence). V was cut by 0 bases and J by 1 base, with 14 bases left in between. CDR3 in amino acids: CAWSVSVGMRTDTQYF. CDR3 nucleotide sequence: TGTGCCTGGAGTGTATCGGTGGGGATGCGCACAGATACGCAGTATTTT.

This sequence joins TRBV4-2 and TRBJ2-7, with 10 bases identical to TRBD1. V trimming: 1 base; J trimming: 5 bases; junction bases outside the gene matches: 5. Per germline, CDR1 LGHNA and CDR2 YNFKEQ. The CDR3 runs to 15 residues. In DNA form, the CDR3 reads TGTGCCAGCAGCCAAGTCGGGGACAGGGGCCACGAGCAGTACTTC. Its translation is CASSQVGDRGHEQYF.